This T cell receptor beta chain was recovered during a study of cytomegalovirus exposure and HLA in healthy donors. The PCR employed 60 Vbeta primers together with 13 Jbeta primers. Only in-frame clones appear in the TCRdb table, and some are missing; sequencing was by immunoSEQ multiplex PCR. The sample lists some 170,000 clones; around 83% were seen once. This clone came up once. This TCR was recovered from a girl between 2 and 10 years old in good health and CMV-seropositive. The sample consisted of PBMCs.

CDR3 sequence reads: CALWRVGETQYF. The CDR3, as DNA: TGTGCCCTTTGGAGGGTGGGAGAGACCCAGTACTTC. The chain links TRBV30 to TRBJ2-5, with TRBD2 as a possible D gene (6 bases). Trimming pared 8 bases from V and 4 bases from J, leaving 14 bases between. Germline CDR1 and CDR2: GTSNPN and SVGIG (reference sequence). CDR3 length: 12 amino acids.